This paragraph reports one TCR beta chain. Germline V gives CDR1 SGHRS, CDR2 YFSETQ. V was cut by 0 bases and J by 8 bases, with 8 bases left in between. The CDR3 is 12 residues long. The sample originates from a study of blood T cell repertoires in COVID-19. At the level of the study: The United States, Italy and Spain were the sources of the acute and convalescent COVID-19 samples. PBMCs, B-cell-depleted T cells, or T cells provided the cDNA or gDNA that made up the material.

Original processing methods: Amplification of reference gene primers provided the estimated nucleated cell counts. Data came from immunoSEQ multiplex PCR; TCRdb stores just in-frame clones and leaves some out. V and J calls and clone size follow that table, whereas D and trimming were derived from the DNA. Of around 300,000 clones in the sample, more than 80% were seen once. This clonotype was obtained from a woman between 35 and 50 years old with acute or convalescent COVID-19. The chain employs TRBV5-1 and TRBJ1-2; the D gene is possibly TRBD1 (5 bases). The specimen was peripheral blood. DNA for the CDR3: TGCGCCAGCAGCTTGGAAGGGGCCGGCTACACCTTC. This encodes CASSLEGAGYTF.